Listed here are 2 T cell receptor beta chains from one sample, sequenced in a study of identical twins' blood T cells. TCRdb processed the 5' RACE reads anew with MiXCR; each CDR3 protein has one entry. The table lists 300,000 to 400,000 distinct CDR3 sequences, roughly 27% of them singletons. The specimen sequenced was PBMCs. These receptors were taken from a woman between 18 and 55 years old in good health.

The rearrangement links TRBV12-5 to TRBJ2-3; a possible D gene is TRBD2 (7 bases). This CDR3 has 13 residues. Germline V gene data show CDR1 as LGHNT and CDR2 as FRNRAP. V lost 9 bases to trimming and J lost 6 bases, with 16 bases between them. DNA of the CDR3: TGTGCTAGCCTACTGGGGGGGGCCGATACGCAGTATTTT. This gives the protein CASLLGGADTQYF.

On this clonotype: This may stem from a read error, because a much larger clone lies one nucleotide away. V gene TRBV4-3 combines with J gene TRBJ1-6, with 7 bases fitting TRBD1. Germline V lookup: CDR1 LGHNA, CDR2 YSLEER. This CDR3 has 13 residues. CDR3 nucleotides: TGCGTCAGCAGCCAGACAGGGAATTCACCCCTCCACTTT. Translating gives CVSSQTGNSPLHF.